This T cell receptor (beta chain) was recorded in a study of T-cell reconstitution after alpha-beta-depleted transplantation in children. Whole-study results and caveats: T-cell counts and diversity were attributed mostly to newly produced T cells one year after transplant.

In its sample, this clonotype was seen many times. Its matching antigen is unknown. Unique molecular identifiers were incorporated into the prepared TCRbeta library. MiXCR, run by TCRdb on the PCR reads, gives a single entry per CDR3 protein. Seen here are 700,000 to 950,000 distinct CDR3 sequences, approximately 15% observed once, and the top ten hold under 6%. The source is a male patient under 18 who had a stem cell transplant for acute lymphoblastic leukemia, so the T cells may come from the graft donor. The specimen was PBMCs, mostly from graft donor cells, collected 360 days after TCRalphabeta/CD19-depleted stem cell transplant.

The CDR3 DNA reads as TGTGCCAGCAGTGATAGGGGGCGAGCATATGGAGAGACCCAGTACTTC. Protein product: CASSDRGRAYGETQYF. The rearrangement uses TRBV25-1 and TRBJ2-5; 7 bases align to TRBD1. The ends lost 3 bases at V and 4 bases at J; junction bases unmatched: 11. Germline V lookup: CDR1 MGHDK, CDR2 SYGVNS. This CDR3 is built from 16 residues.